The 20 T cell receptor beta chains in this list originate from one sample, sequenced in a study of T-cell reconstitution after alpha-beta-depleted transplantation in children. Unique molecular identifiers featured in how the TCRbeta library was prepared. MiXCR, applied by TCRdb to the PCR reads, yields one record per CDR3 protein. The sample holds 640,000 or so distinct CDR3 sequences; 16% are singletons and the top ten take 0.8% to 1.1%. Sequencing used PBMCs from the stem cell graft donor, obtained from the stem cell graft. All receptors come from a human donor who donated a stem cell graft to a child with acute myeloid leukemia.

At least ten counts were recorded for this clonotype. The rearrangement joins TRBV20-1 to TRBJ2-1; 13 bases align to TRBD2. The junction had 7 bases not matched to a gene; V was cut back by 5 bases and J by 0 bases. This CDR3 is built from 17 residues. In germline, CDR1 is DFQATT, CDR2 SNEGSKA (reference sequence). The CDR3 sequence: CSAGGTSGTSSYNEQFF. DNA of the CDR3: TGCAGTGCTGGCGGGACTAGCGGGACCAGCTCCTACAATGAGCAGTTCTTC.

As to this clonotype: This clone may be a read error of a much larger clone one base away. The chain employs TRBV20-1 and TRBJ1-2; D not resolved. Germline V lookup: CDR1 DFQATT, CDR2 SNEGSKA (reference sequence). CDR3 length equals 13 residues. Trimming removed 0 bases from V and 4 bases from J, with 9 bases in between. The chain's CDR3 is CSARDAVGYGYTF. The CDR3 nucleotides read TGCAGTGCTAGAGATGCGGTGGGCTATGGCTACACCTTC.

This chain uses TRBV12-3 or TRBV12-4 with TRBJ2-1; D possibly corresponds to TRBD2 (6 bases). V was clipped by 6 bases and J by 0 bases, with 12 bases between them. The CDR3 is made up of 15 amino acids. CDR3 in amino acids: CASRAGRGSYNEQFF. The CDR3 DNA is TGTGCCAGCAGAGCCGGGAGAGGCTCCTACAATGAGCAGTTCTTC.

This clonotype was observed a few times. The chain combines TRBV5-1 with TRBJ2-2; D call uncertain. V was cut by 4 bases and J by 6 bases, with 13 bases left in between. The germline CDR1 and CDR2 sequences are SGHRS and YFSETQ. This CDR3 comprises 14 residues. CDR3 sequence reads: CASSPAAGAGELFF. The CDR3 nucleotides read TGCGCCAGCAGCCCGGCGGCTGGGGCCGGGGAGCTGTTTTTT.

The genes are TRBV29-1 and TRBJ2-1, with unresolved D. The CDR3 has 13 amino acids. The ends were cut back, 1 base at V and 5 bases at J, with 9 bases in the middle. Germline V gives CDR1 SQVTM, CDR2 ANQGSEA. CDR3 in amino acids: CSVEGSRDNEQFF. In DNA form, the CDR3 reads TGCAGCGTTGAAGGTTCCCGGGACAATGAGCAGTTCTTC.

This clonotype appeared many times. This sequence joins TRBV20-1 and TRBJ2-1, with 9 nucleotides matching TRBD2. CDR1 and CDR2 (germline): DFQATT, SNEGSKA (reference sequence). The CDR3 is 13 amino acids. The CDR3 nucleotides are TGCAGCGCCAGGGCGGGGGGGATCAATGAGCAGTTCTTC. It specifies CSARAGGINEQFF.

CDR3 DNA sequence: TGTGCCAGCAGCTTAGTTGACGTTTACCAAGAGACCCAGTACTTC. Amino acids: CASSLVDVYQETQYF. V usage is TRBV7-2 and J usage is TRBJ2-5, with D unresolved. The CDR3 sequence is 15 residues long. The germline CDR1 and CDR2 sequences are SGHTA and FQGNSA. Trimming took 1 base from V and 0 from J, leaving 9 bases between them.

This clonotype was detected ten times or more. The chain has TRBV29-1 and TRBJ2-4; D remains ambiguous. Germline V gives CDR1 SQVTM, CDR2 ANQGSEA. V lost 7 bases, J lost 7 bases, and 14 bases lay in between. CDR3 length: 12 amino acids. CDR3 sequence reads: CSASPGRNIQYF. CDR3 bases: TGCAGCGCATCCCCCGGACGGAACATTCAGTACTTC.

This chain links TRBV30 with TRBJ2-3; possibly TRBD1 for D (5 bases). V lost 8 bases to trimming and J lost 0 bases, with 15 bases between them. CDR1 is GTSNPN, CDR2 SVGIG, per germline (reference sequence). The CDR3 consists of 14 residues. The CDR3 DNA reads as TGTGCCGGAAGGTGGCAGGGTAGCACAGATACGCAGTATTTT. Its translation: CAGRWQGSTDTQYF.

The chain employs TRBV5-1 and TRBJ2-1; D may be TRBD2 (6 bases). Germline CDR1 is SGHRS and CDR2 is YFSETQ. The CDR3 has 14 amino acids. The V and J ends lost 0 bases and 9 bases respectively, with 13 bases between them. The CDR3 here is CASSLESGRSEQFF. The CDR3 DNA sequence: TGCGCCAGCAGCTTGGAGTCAGGGAGGTCTGAGCAGTTCTTC.

This clonotype was detected only a few times. The chain recombines TRBV11-2 with TRBJ1-4; 8 bases are shared with TRBD1. Germline CDR1 SGHAT, CDR2 FQNNGV. Trimming took 6 bases from V and 2 from J; bases not matched to a gene: 8. This CDR3 spans 16 amino acids. The CDR3 loop reads CASRETGDYTNEKLFF. For the CDR3, the DNA is TGTGCCAGCAGGGAGACAGGGGACTACACTAATGAAAAACTGTTTTTT.

The rearrangement uses TRBV5-1 and TRBJ2-2; 9 nucleotides line up with TRBD1. J was trimmed by 7 bases and V by 2 bases; bases with no gene match: 6. Germline values: CDR1 SGHRS, CDR2 YFSETQ. The CDR3 loop spans 15 amino acids. CDR3 DNA sequence: TGCGCCAGCAGCTTCTCGGACAGGGGAGTCGGGGAGCTGTTTTTT. Residues: CASSFSDRGVGELFF. Complete variable domain (other parts from reference TRBV5-1 and TRBJ2-2): KAGVTQTPRYLIKTRGQQVTLSCSPISGHRSVSWYQQTPGQGLQFLFEYFSETQRNKGNFPGRFSGRQFSNSRSEMNVSTLELGDSALYLCASSFSDRGVGELFFGEGSRLTVL.

This clonotype was recorded at least ten times. The rearrangement uses TRBV6-5 and TRBJ2-2, with 7 bases that match TRBD1. Per the germline V gene, CDR1 is MNHEY and CDR2 is SVGAGI. Trimming took 5 bases from V and 7 from J; bases not matched to a gene: 10. CDR3 length: 15 amino acids. For the CDR3, the DNA is TGTGCCAGCAGTAACCCGACAGGGAGCGGCGGGGAGCTGTTTTTT. Encoded protein: CASSNPTGSGGELFF.

CDR3 DNA: TGCGCCAGCAGCCAGGTCCGGGACCTCGCCGGGGAGCTGTTTTTT. It yields the protein CASSQVRDLAGELFF. The chain is built from TRBV4-3 and TRBJ2-2; D tentatively fits TRBD1 or TRBD2 (5 bases each). This CDR3 has 15 residues. The ends were cut back, 3 bases at V and 6 bases at J, with 14 bases in the middle. Looked up from germline, CDR1 is LGHNA and CDR2 is YSLEER.

A few counts support this clonotype. This chain connects TRBV12-3 or TRBV12-4 to TRBJ2-7; the match to TRBD1 covers 7 bases. The length of the CDR3 is 13 residues. After removal of 5 bases from V and 3 bases from J, the junction contained 4 bases not matched to a gene. This CDR3 is CASSGDSRYEQYF. For the CDR3, the DNA is TGTGCCAGCAGTGGGGACAGCCGCTACGAGCAGTACTTC.

This clonotype was detected a few times. This chain joins TRBV2 and TRBJ2-3; D is unresolved. CDR1 is SNHLY, CDR2 FYNNEI, per germline. The CDR3 sequence is 13 residues long. Deletions cut 4 bases from V and 4 bases from J, with 9 bases between. CDR3 residues: CASSVSEADTQYF. CDR3 DNA sequence: TGTGCCAGCAGTGTCTCTGAGGCAGATACGCAGTATTTT.

This clonotype was recorded a few times. This chain joins TRBV28 and TRBJ2-7; possibly TRBD2 for D (5 bases). Trimming took off 2 bases at V and 7 bases at J, with 12 bases between the two ends. The CDR3 loop spans 13 amino acids. Germline V CDR1 and CDR2: MDHEN, SYDVKM. The CDR3 DNA reads TGTGCCAGCAGTTTAAGCCCGGGAACGGAGCAGTACGTC. Its protein product is CASSLSPGTEQYV.

This clonotype appeared many times. V gene TRBV20-1 combines with J gene TRBJ2-5; 12 bases map to TRBD2. The ends lost 0 bases at V and 7 bases at J; junction bases unmatched: 12. Germline V gene lookup returns CDR1 DFQATT and CDR2 SNEGSKA (reference sequence). CDR3 length: 17 residues. The CDR3, as DNA: TGCAGTGCTAGAGATTCCCGACTAGCGGGGGACCAACGGACCCAGTACTTC. Translated, it gives CSARDSRLAGDQRTQYF.

This clonotype came up many times. Its ends do not fully match the called genes, so a read error is possible. The V call is TRBV4-1, the J call TRBJ1-1; no clear D. The CDR3 covers 12 residues. CDR1 is MGHRA and CDR2 is YSYEKL in the germline V gene. CDR3 nucleotides: TGTGCCAGCAGTCAGGTGAACACTGAAGCTTTCTTT. Its protein product is CASSQVNTEAFF.

The chain joins TRBV6-5 to TRBJ2-5, with D possibly being TRBD1 or TRBD2 (6 bases each). V was shortened by 0 bases and J by 4 bases, with 12 bases between the two germline ends. The CDR3 is 15 amino acids. Germline V gene sequence: CDR1 MNHEY, CDR2 SVGAGI. In DNA form, the CDR3 reads TGTGCCAGCAGTTACTCGGGGGGCATCACAGAGACCCAGTACTTC. Its translation is CASSYSGGITETQYF.